These T cell receptor beta chains were read from a single sample in a study of siplizumab effects on memory and regulatory T cells. Sequencing was performed with immunoSEQ multiplex PCR; in TCRdb, only in-frame clones are kept and a portion is missing. The table records some 110,000 clones, roughly 91% of them present only once. The source material was CD4+ T cells sorted from blood. These receptors originate from a human donor in good health. CDR3s include the opening cysteine and the closing phenylalanine or tryptophan. A D gene is named only where the DNA matches it firmly. Not every row has a clone size; where given, it reads once, few, many or a size class.

d_gene | abundance | j_gene | v_gene | CDR3aa | CDR3nt
TRBD1 | once | TRBJ1-4 | TRBV6-1 | CASRVTGGGEKLFF | TGTGCCAGCAGGGTTACAGGGGGAGGTGAAAAACTGTTTTTT
NA | NA | TRBJ2-1 | TRBV30 | CAWAFSKYNEQFF | TGTGCCTGGGCGTTCTCAAAGTACAATGAGCAGTTCTTC
NA | NA | TRBJ1-3 | TRBV19 | CASSIGGPGNTIYF | TGTGCCAGTAGTATAGGAGGACCTGGAAACACCATATATTTT
NA | NA | TRBJ1-3 | TRBV5-1 | CASSLDTSGSGNTIYF | TGCGCCAGCAGCCTGGACACTTCAGGGTCTGGAAACACCATATATTTT
NA | NA | TRBJ2-7 | TRBV5-1 | CASSAEALAYEQYF | TGCGCCAGCAGCGCCGAGGCGTTGGCCTACGAGCAGTACTTC
TRBD2 | NA | TRBJ2-1 | TRBV5-4 | CASSWGLVNEQFF | TGTGCCAGCAGCTGGGGACTAGTCAATGAGCAGTTCTTC
NA | NA | TRBJ2-7 | TRBV5-1 | CASSSVKDEQYF | TGCGCCAGCAGCTCCGTTAAGGACGAGCAGTACTTC
TRBD2 | NA | TRBJ2-1 | TRBV7-9 | CASSLASGGAYNEQFF | TGTGCCAGCAGCTTAGCGAGCGGGGGGGCATACAATGAGCAGTTCTTC
NA | NA | TRBJ1-3 | TRBV9 | CASSVASRVGVSGNTIYF | TGTGCCAGCAGCGTAGCTTCCCGGGTCGGAGTATCTGGAAACACCATATATTTT
NA | NA | TRBJ2-3 | TRBV9 | CASSGREFTDTQYF | TGTGCCAGCAGCGGCAGGGAATTCACAGATACGCAGTATTTT
NA | NA | TRBJ1-1 | TRBV23-1 | CASSQSGPGGDRKAFF | TGCGCCAGCAGTCAATCCGGGCCAGGCGGCGATCGGAAAGCTTTCTTT
NA | NA | TRBJ2-7 | TRBV6-6 | CASSYSREQYF | TGTGCCAGCAGTTACTCGAGGGAGCAGTACTTC
NA | few | TRBJ2-7 | TRBV11-3 | CASSPPTGSYEQYF | TGTGCCAGCAGCCCACCGACAGGATCCTACGAGCAGTACTTC
NA | NA | TRBJ1-5 | TRBV2 | CASSEVGNQPQHF | TGTGCCAGCAGTGAGGTGGGCAATCAGCCCCAGCATTTT
TRBD2 | few | TRBJ2-1 | TRBV6-1 | CASSGELAVSEQFF | TGTGCCAGCAGTGGTGAACTAGCGGTTTCGGAGCAGTTCTTC
NA | NA | TRBJ2-5 | TRBV29-1 | CSVGLRLRRETQYF | TGCAGCGTTGGCCTAAGATTGCGGAGGGAGACCCAGTACTTC
NA | NA | TRBJ1-3 | TRBV5-4 | CASSLQPSGNTIYF | TGTGCCAGCAGCCTGCAGCCCTCTGGAAACACCATATATTTT
NA | NA | TRBJ2-3 | TRBV5-1 | CASSWGAGRTDTQYF | TGCGCCAGCAGCTGGGGAGCAGGACGCACAGATACGCAGTATTTT
TRBD1 | NA | TRBJ1-1 | TRBV2 | CASSSDRANTEAFF | TGTGCCAGCAGTTCGGACAGGGCGAACACTGAAGCTTTCTTT
TRBD1 | NA | TRBJ2-3 | TRBV29-1 | CSVVNRQGARTQYF | TGCAGCGTCGTTAATCGACAGGGGGCTCGGACGCAGTATTTT
NA | NA | TRBJ1-4 | TRBV5-1 | CASSLVARENEKLFF | TGCGCCAGCAGCTTGGTCGCCAGGGAAAATGAAAAACTGTTTTTT
TRBD1 | NA | TRBJ2-3 | TRBV29-1 | CSAPTGADTQYF | TGCAGCGCACCGACAGGGGCAGATACGCAGTATTTT
NA | NA | TRBJ2-2 | TRBV30 | CAWKEDPNTGELFF | TGTGCCTGGAAGGAGGACCCGAACACCGGGGAGCTGTTTTTT
NA | once | TRBJ2-7 | TRBV12-2 | CASRLDEDYEQYF | TGTGCAAGTCGCTTAGACGAAGACTACGAGCAGTACTTC
NA | once | TRBJ2-3 | TRBV7-8 | CASSLARDTQYF | TGTGCCAGCAGCTTAGCAAGGGATACGCAGTATTTT
NA | NA | TRBJ1-4 | TRBV6-1 | CASSEEDLANEKLFF | TGTGCCAGCAGTGAAGAGGACCTTGCTAATGAAAAACTGTTTTTT
NA | NA | TRBJ2-5 | TRBV18 | CASSPPVLRQETQYF | TGTGCCAGCTCACCACCGGTTTTGCGGCAAGAGACCCAGTACTTC
NA | NA | TRBJ1-4 | TRBV19 | CASSTRIPGEKLFF | TGTGCCAGTAGTACCCGGATCCCAGGGGAAAAACTGTTTTTT
NA | once | TRBJ2-5 | TRBV7-6 | CASSLGPRVEETQYF | TGTGCCAGCAGCTTAGGCCCTAGAGTGGAAGAGACCCAGTACTTC
TRBD2 | NA | TRBJ2-2 | TRBV7-2 | CASSPSGTNTGELFF | TGTGCCAGCAGCCCTAGCGGGACGAACACCGGGGAGCTGTTTTTT
TRBD2 | NA | TRBJ2-5 | TRBV5-8 | CASSLPLAGAIQETQYF | TGTGCCAGCAGCTTGCCACTAGCGGGGGCAATCCAAGAGACCCAGTACTTC
TRBD1 | NA | TRBJ2-1 | TRBV5-1 | CASSQGTVEQFF | TGCGCCAGCAGCCAAGGGACAGTCGAGCAGTTCTTC
NA | NA | TRBJ2-5 | TRBV2 | CASKRLVAGETQYF | TGTGCCAGCAAGCGACTAGTGGCGGGAGAGACCCAGTACTTC
NA | NA | TRBJ2-2 | TRBV5-1 | CASSLPDAGELFF | TGCGCCAGCAGCTTGCCCGATGCCGGGGAGCTGTTTTTT
NA | NA | TRBJ1-1 | TRBV5-8 | CASASGVANTEAFF | TGTGCCAGTGCCTCGGGAGTAGCGAACACTGAAGCTTTCTTT